Below are 25 T cell receptor beta chains sequenced from a single sample in a study of OX40 agonist ivuxolimab in advanced cancers. TCRdb's table, derived via immunoSEQ multiplex PCR, lists solely in-frame clones and lacks some. The sample shows fewer than 65,000 clones, more than 75% of them seen only once. The input for sequencing was CD4+ or CD8+ T cells sorted from blood, taken in a trial of the OX40 agonist ivuxolimab. These receptor sequences come from an adult with an advanced solid tumor such as melanoma, head and neck, liver or kidney cancer.

The chain uses TRBV7-8 and TRBJ2-1; TRBD2 matches at 14 bases. Looked up from germline, CDR1 is SGHVS and CDR2 is FQNEAQ. CDR3 size: 16 residues. Trimming at V came to 4 bases and at J to 7 bases, leaving 6 bases not matched to a gene. The CDR3 loop reads CASSSRLAGGPNEQFF. DNA of the CDR3: TGTGCCAGCAGCTCTAGACTAGCGGGAGGGCCGAATGAGCAGTTCTTC.

V gene TRBV6-5 combines with J gene TRBJ2-5; unclear D gene. V lost 0 bases, J lost 5 bases, and 16 bases lay in between. Germline V lookup: CDR1 MNHEY, CDR2 SVGAGI. CDR3 length: 16 residues. CDR3 residues: CASSYSAQRRAETQYF. The DNA for the CDR3 is TGTGCCAGCAGTTACTCAGCCCAGCGAAGAGCGGAGACCCAGTACTTC.

This clone was observed once. The chain is built from TRBV11-2 and TRBJ2-3, with a weak D call TRBD1 (7 bases). From germline, CDR1 is SGHAT and CDR2 FQNNGV. V was cut by 2 bases and J by 4 bases, with 19 bases left in between. The CDR3 is made up of 17 amino acids. The DNA for the CDR3 is TGTGCCAGCAGCTTAAGACTGCAGGGGGGCCGGGCAGATACGCAGTATTTT. Protein sequence: CASSLRLQGGRADTQYF.

The gene calls are TRBV7-3 and TRBJ2-1, with TRBD1 identical over 8 bases. Germline CDR1 SGHTA, CDR2 FQGTGA. After removal of 5 bases from V and 0 bases from J, the junction contained 3 bases not matched to a gene. The length of the CDR3 is 15 residues. CDR3 nucleotides: TGTGCCAGCAGCCAGGGGGCAAGCTCCTACAATGAGCAGTTCTTC. It translates to CASSQGASSYNEQFF.

To note about this clone: The sample carries other DNA sequences with the same CDR3. This chain connects TRBV6-1 to TRBJ2-1, with D tentatively TRBD1 (5 bases). This CDR3 is 15 amino acids long. Between the trimmed V and J ends, which lost 3 bases and 1 base, there was a span of 10 bases. Germline V gene sequence: CDR1 MNHNS, CDR2 SASEGT. CDR3 protein: CASSEAGRSYNEQFF. CDR3 DNA sequence: TGTGCCAGCAGTGAGGCAGGGCGGTCCTACAATGAGCAGTTCTTC.

The gene calls are TRBV19 and TRBJ2-5; a weak D match, TRBD1 (5 bases). The CDR3 consists of 13 residues. From germline, CDR1 is LNHDA and CDR2 SQIVND (reference sequence). Trimming cost V 3 bases and J 5 bases, with 10 bases left between them. DNA of the CDR3: TGTGCCAGTAGTATGGGGCCAGGGGAGACCCAGTACTTC. It is translated as CASSMGPGETQYF.

This clone was detected a few times. The chain links TRBV7-2 to TRBJ2-2; 9 bases agree with TRBD1. This CDR3 is 14 amino acids long. The trim removed 5 bases at V and 4 bases at J, leaving 2 bases unmatched. CDR1 and CDR2 (germline): SGHTA, FQGNSA. Here the CDR3 DNA reads TGTGCCAGCAGCCGGGACAGGGCCACCGGGGAGCTGTTTTTT. This codes for CASSRDRATGELFF.

The rearrangement uses TRBV27 and TRBJ2-3, with D hard to call. Germline V gene sequence: CDR1 MNHEY, CDR2 SMNVEV (reference sequence). This CDR3 contains 18 residues. Trimming removed 0 bases at V and 0 bases at J, with 16 bases between. This CDR3 is CASSLSYSTMRSTDTQYF. In DNA, the CDR3 is TGTGCCAGCAGTTTATCGTATTCGACCATGCGGAGCACAGATACGCAGTATTTT.

V and J are TRBV27 and TRBJ2-3, with 10 positions matching TRBD1. The trim removed 4 bases at V and 4 bases at J, leaving 8 bases unmatched. This CDR3 has 16 amino acids. The germline V gene encodes CDR1 MNHEY and CDR2 SMNVEV (reference sequence). CDR3 nucleotide sequence: TGTGCCAGCAGTTCCGGACAGGGGGGATCCCCAGATACGCAGTATTTT. This translates into CASSSGQGGSPDTQYF.

The chain joins TRBV7-9 to TRBJ1-1; D call uncertain. This CDR3 is built from 13 residues. V gave up 4 bases and J gave up 4 bases, with 10 bases separating them. Germline CDR1 reads SEHNR; CDR2 reads FQNEAQ (reference sequence). The CDR3 sequence is CASSSQYGTEAFF. CDR3 nucleotides: TGTGCCAGCAGCTCCCAGTATGGCACTGAAGCTTTCTTT. The variable domain in full, with the rest retrieved from reference TRBV7-9 and TRBJ1-1, is DTGVSQNPRHKITKRGQNVTFRCDPISEHNRLYWYRQTLGQGPEFLTYFQNEAQLEKSRLLSDRFSAERPKGSFSTLEIQRTEQGDSAMYLCASSSQYGTEAFFGQGTRLTVV.

In regard to this clone: The same CDR3 can be traced to other DNA sequences in this sample. This chain connects TRBV7-2 to TRBJ1-5; D not certain. The CDR3 length is 14 residues. Between the trimmed V and J ends, which lost 2 bases and 2 bases, there was a span of 7 bases. Germline V gives CDR1 SGHTA, CDR2 FQGNSA. The CDR3 loop reads CASSLKGGNQPQHF. CDR3 DNA sequence: TGTGCCAGCAGCTTAAAGGGAGGCAATCAGCCCCAGCATTTT.

CDR3 nucleotide sequence: TGTGCCAGCAGCCTTTTAGCGGGAGGGGAGTACTTC. This gives the protein CASSLLAGGEYF. The rearrangement joins TRBV7-9 to TRBJ2-5, with TRBD2 matching 11 bases. The trim removed 5 bases at V and 12 bases at J, leaving 5 bases unmatched. The germline gives CDR1 SEHNR, CDR2 FQNEAQ (reference sequence). The CDR3 spans 12 residues. Supplemented by reference TRBV7-9 and TRBJ2-5, the full variable domain reads DTGVSQNPRHKITKRGQNVTFRCDPISEHNRLYWYRQTLGQGPEFLTYFQNEAQLEKSRLLSDRFSAERPKGSFSTLEIQRTEQGDSAMYLCASSLLAGGEYFGPGTRLLVL.

This chain joins TRBV2 and TRBJ2-7, with D uncertain. Germline V CDR1 and CDR2: SNHLY, FYNNEI. V shed 4 bases and J shed 3 bases, with 13 bases lying between them. The CDR3 totals 14 residues. The CDR3 nucleotides read TGTGCCAGCAGTGCTATCGCTTCCCGCTACGAGCAGTACTTC. Translating gives CASSAIASRYEQYF.

This chain connects TRBV28 to TRBJ2-7; no reliable D call. Germline V lookup: CDR1 MDHEN, CDR2 SYDVKM. V lost 6 bases and J 2 bases, leaving 11 bases between the germline ends. The CDR3 extends over 13 amino acids. The CDR3 DNA reads as TGTGCCAGCAGCGTGGGCCCAACCTACGAGCAGTACTTC. Protein: CASSVGPTYEQYF.

This chain links TRBV7-9 with TRBJ2-5, with 9 positions matching TRBD2. Trimming removed 6 bases from V and 4 bases from J; junction bases left unmatched: 18. The germline V gene encodes CDR1 SEHNR and CDR2 FQNEAQ (reference sequence). This CDR3 has 18 amino acids. In DNA, the CDR3 is TGTGCCAGCAGTTCATTACGGGTAGCGGGAGACAGTTTAGAGACCCAGTACTTC. Residues: CASSSLRVAGDSLETQYF.

J is TRBJ1-6 and V is TRBV4-1; D unclear. This CDR3 comprises 14 residues. V lost 0 bases, J lost 14 bases, and 14 bases lay in between. Germline CDR1 is MGHRA and CDR2 is YSYEKL. The CDR3 bases are TGCGCCAGCAGCCAAGATTCAAGGGCCTTATCCCTCCACTTT. Translating it yields CASSQDSRALSLHF.

This chain uses TRBV5-6 with TRBJ1-5; 7 bases fit TRBD1. CDR1 SGHDT and CDR2 YYEEEE come from the germline V gene. The CDR3 extends over 15 amino acids. The ends lost 4 bases at V and 3 bases at J; junction bases unmatched: 7. Here the CDR3 reads CASSLGGGNNQPQHF. CDR3 coding DNA: TGTGCCAGCAGCCTGGGAGGGGGCAACAATCAGCCCCAGCATTTT. The full variable domain, its missing parts supplied by reference TRBV5-6 and TRBJ1-5, is DAGVTQSPTHLIKTRGQQVTLRCSPKSGHDTVSWYQQALGQGPQFIFQYYEEEERQRGNFPDRFSGHQFPNYSSELNVNALLLGDSALYLCASSLGGGNNQPQHFGDGTRLSIL.

The chain uses TRBV7-9 and TRBJ1-1; maybe TRBD1 (6 bases). The CDR3 contains 15 residues. Between the trimmed V and J ends, which lost 1 base and 1 base, there was a span of 10 bases. Germline loops: CDR1 SEHNR, CDR2 FQNEAQ (reference sequence). The DNA of the CDR3 is TGTGCCAGCAGCTTAGTGGGCAGGGGGAACACTGAAGCTTTCTTT. Translated, it gives CASSLVGRGNTEAFF. Combining the CDR3 with reference TRBV7-9 and TRBJ1-1 gives the whole variable domain DTGVSQNPRHKITKRGQNVTFRCDPISEHNRLYWYRQTLGQGPEFLTYFQNEAQLEKSRLLSDRFSAERPKGSFSTLEIQRTEQGDSAMYLCASSLVGRGNTEAFFGQGTRLTVV.

This chain uses TRBV15 with TRBJ2-3; no reliable D call. Trimming removed 4 bases from V and 2 bases from J, with 13 bases in between. The CDR3 runs to 15 residues. CDR1 LNHNV and CDR2 YYDKDF come from the germline V gene (reference sequence). CDR3 sequence: CATSKDGYYTDTQYF. Here the CDR3 DNA reads TGTGCCACCAGCAAGGACGGCTATTACACAGATACGCAGTATTTT. Supplemented by reference TRBV15 and TRBJ2-3, the full variable domain reads DAMVIQNPRYQVTQFGKPVTLSCSQTLNHNVMYWYQQKSSQAPKLLFHYYDKDFNNEADTPDNFQSRRPNTSFCFLDIRSPGLGDTAMYLCATSKDGYYTDTQYFGPGTRLTVL.

The rearrangement uses TRBV7-2 and TRBJ2-1; D is perhaps TRBD2 (6 bases). Trimming pared 3 bases from V and 3 bases from J, leaving 12 bases between. The V gene's germline CDR1 is SGHTA and CDR2 FQGNSA. CDR3 length: 15 residues. CDR3 bases: TGTGCCAGCAGCTTCGCCGGGACTGACTACAATGAGCAGTTCTTC. This gives the protein CASSFAGTDYNEQFF.

V and J are TRBV6-5 and TRBJ1-2; weak D call: TRBD1 (5 bases). Germline lookup yields CDR1 MNHEY and CDR2 SVGAGI. The CDR3 covers 14 residues. Trimming left V 2 bases short and J 2 bases short, with 9 bases between. The CDR3 region has the DNA TGTGCCAGCAGTTACGGACAAGACAACTATGGCTACACCTTC. Translation: CASSYGQDNYGYTF.

The V gene is TRBV14, the J gene TRBJ2-7; unclear D gene. The germline V gene encodes CDR1 SGHDN and CDR2 FVKESK. The CDR3 totals 12 residues. Trimming removed 4 bases at V and 5 bases at J, with 9 bases between. The DNA for the CDR3 is TGTGCCAGCAGCCTCTGGCGCAACGAGCAGTACTTC. It codes for CASSLWRNEQYF.

The V gene is TRBV7-9, the J gene TRBJ2-5, with D possibly matching TRBD1 (6 bases). Trimming removed 2 bases at V and 0 bases at J, with 16 bases between. CDR3 length: 17 amino acids. Looked up from germline, CDR1 is SEHNR and CDR2 is FQNEAQ (reference sequence). The CDR3 bases are TGTGCCAGCAGCTTATTATTGGGACACCGGTACCAAGAGACCCAGTACTTC. This sequence encodes CASSLLLGHRYQETQYF.

The CDR3 nucleotides read TGTGCCAGCAGCCAAAGGCGGGAGCCAGATACGCAGTATTTT. Its translation: CASSQRREPDTQYF. The V call is TRBV16, the J call TRBJ2-3; 7 positions agree with TRBD2. The V gene end was trimmed by 2 bases and the J gene end by 4 bases; junction bases not matched to a gene: 3. Germline CDR1 KGHSY, CDR2 FQNENV. This CDR3 has 14 residues.

The chain carries TRBV7-2 and TRBJ1-6, with a weak D call TRBD1 (6 bases). The V gene's germline CDR1 is SGHTA and CDR2 FQGNSA. V shed 1 base and J shed 6 bases, with 10 bases lying between them. The CDR3 spans 15 residues. The CDR3 here is CASSLGSGVNSPLHF. The CDR3 DNA sequence: TGTGCCAGCAGCTTAGGGTCAGGGGTTAATTCACCCCTCCACTTT.